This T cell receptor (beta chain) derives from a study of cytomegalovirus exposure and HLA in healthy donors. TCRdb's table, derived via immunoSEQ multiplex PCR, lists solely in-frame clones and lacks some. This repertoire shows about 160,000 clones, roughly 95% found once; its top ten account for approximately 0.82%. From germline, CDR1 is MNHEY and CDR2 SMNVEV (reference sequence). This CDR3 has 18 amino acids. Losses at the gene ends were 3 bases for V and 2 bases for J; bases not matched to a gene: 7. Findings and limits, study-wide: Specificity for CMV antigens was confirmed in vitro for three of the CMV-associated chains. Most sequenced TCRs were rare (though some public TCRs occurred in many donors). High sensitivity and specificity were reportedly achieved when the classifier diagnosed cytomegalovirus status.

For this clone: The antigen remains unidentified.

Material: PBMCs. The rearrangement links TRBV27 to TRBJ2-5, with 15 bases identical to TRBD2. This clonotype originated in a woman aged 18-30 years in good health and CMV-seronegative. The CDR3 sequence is CASSFKSGTSGGQETQYF. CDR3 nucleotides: TGTGCCAGCAGTTTCAAATCCGGGACTAGCGGGGGGCAAGAGACCCAGTACTTC.